These 16 T cell receptor beta chains share one sample of origin, sequenced in a study of CD8+ T cells in alopecia areata. Extraction of RNA preceded its reverse transcription into cDNA, which served as the sequencing template. Profiling relied on immunoSEQ multiplex PCR, and the TCRdb table lists in-frame clones only, not all of them. The data hold 200,000 to 250,000 clones, with around three fifths observed a single time. The input for sequencing was CD4+ T cells sorted from blood, taken at week 0. The receptors come from a human donor with alopecia areata.

The chain is built from TRBV7-6 and TRBJ2-3, with D hard to call. The CDR3 length is 15 residues. Per germline, CDR1 SGHVS and CDR2 FNYEAQ. V lost 5 bases to trimming and J lost 2 bases, with 14 bases between them. The CDR3 sequence is CASSPAVTYTDTQYF. CDR3 DNA: TGTGCCAGCAGCCCTGCCGTCACTTACACAGATACGCAGTATTTT.

This clone appeared a few times. The chain couples TRBV29-1 to TRBJ2-3; D gene unclear. CDR1 is SQVTM and CDR2 is ANQGSEA in the germline V gene. The CDR3 extends over 14 amino acids. The V gene lost 4 bases and the J gene lost 1 base, with 12 bases spanning the gap. This CDR3 is CSVASVAGTDTQYF. CDR3 nucleotide sequence: TGCAGCGTTGCCTCGGTGGCTGGCACAGATACGCAGTATTTT.

The chain couples TRBV7-2 to TRBJ2-3; 8 bases match TRBD1. This CDR3 has 17 residues. V dropped 4 bases and J dropped 0; count of bases not matched to a gene: 9. Germline CDR1 is SGHTA and CDR2 is FQGNSA. The CDR3 region has the DNA TGTGCCAGCAGCTCCGCTACGGGACAGGCTAGCACAGATACGCAGTATTTT. Its translation is CASSSATGQASTDTQYF.

This clone has just a few counts. The rearrangement links TRBV2 to TRBJ1-5; 7 nucleotides agree with TRBD1. CDR1 SNHLY and CDR2 FYNNEI come from the germline V gene. Unmatched junction bases numbered 5, after V lost 5 bases and J lost 7 bases. CDR3 length: 13 amino acids. CDR3 sequence reads: CASSYQGGQPQHF. Here the CDR3 DNA reads TGTGCCAGCAGTTACCAGGGGGGACAGCCCCAGCATTTT. Drawing the rest from reference TRBV2 and TRBJ1-5, the complete variable domain is EPEVTQTPSHQVTQMGQEVILRCVPISNHLYFYWYRQILGQKVEFLVSFYNNEISEKSEIFDDQFSVERPDGSNFTLKIRSTKLEDSAMYFCASSYQGGQPQHFGDGTRLSIL.

The rearrangement links TRBV7-3 to TRBJ2-7, with 7 bases matching TRBD1. This CDR3 spans 14 amino acids. The germline V gene encodes CDR1 SGHTA and CDR2 FQGTGA. Germline trimming cut 1 base from V and 3 bases from J; bases unmatched to any gene: 3. The CDR3 protein is CASSLIGGDYEQYF. DNA of the CDR3: TGTGCCAGCAGCTTAATAGGGGGCGACTACGAGCAGTACTTC.

This clone was observed a handful of times. J is TRBJ2-2 and V is TRBV27; D is tentatively TRBD1 or TRBD2 (5 bases each). Germline V gives CDR1 MNHEY, CDR2 SMNVEV (reference sequence). V lost 5 bases and J lost 7, with 11 bases in between. The CDR3 has 13 residues. CDR3 sequence: CASSQQAGGELFF. CDR3 bases: TGTGCCAGCAGTCAACAGGCGGGCGGGGAGCTGTTTTTT.

The chain links TRBV6-5 to TRBJ2-2; the match to TRBD1 covers 10 bases. Germline values: CDR1 MNHEY, CDR2 SVGAGI. The J segment lost 4 bases and the V segment lost 8 bases, leaving 4 bases of the junction unmatched. This CDR3 region has 14 residues. CDR3 sequence: CASLRDRGTGELFF. The DNA of the CDR3 is TGTGCCAGCCTACGGGACAGGGGCACCGGGGAGCTGTTTTTT.

This chain uses TRBV2 with TRBJ2-3, with D unclear. The CDR3 has 14 residues. Looked up from germline, CDR1 is SNHLY and CDR2 is FYNNEI. Trimming removed 6 bases from V and 4 bases from J, with 14 bases in between. Here the CDR3 reads CASSVRDLADTQYF. CDR3 coding DNA: TGTGCCAGCAGCGTTAGAGACCTGGCAGATACGCAGTATTTT.

This sequence joins TRBV7-9 and TRBJ2-3; D unclear. The V gene lost 5 bases and the J gene lost 2 bases, with 11 bases spanning the gap. Per germline, CDR1 SEHNR and CDR2 FQNEAQ (reference sequence). The CDR3 totals 14 residues. CDR3 amino acids: CASSDQVDTDTQYF. Written as DNA, the CDR3 is TGTGCCAGCAGCGACCAAGTTGACACAGATACGCAGTATTTT. Full variable domain (outside the CDR3, taken from reference TRBV7-9 and TRBJ2-3): DTGVSQNPRHKITKRGQNVTFRCDPISEHNRLYWYRQTLGQGPEFLTYFQNEAQLEKSRLLSDRFSAERPKGSFSTLEIQRTEQGDSAMYLCASSDQVDTDTQYFGPGTRLTVL.

This clone was seen ten or more times. J is TRBJ2-1 and V is TRBV6-1; TRBD2 agrees at 8 bases. The junction had 12 bases not matched to a gene; V was cut back by 4 bases and J by 7 bases. Germline V gene lookup returns CDR1 MNHNS and CDR2 SASEGT. This CDR3 contains 16 residues. This CDR3 reads CASSARTSQAANEQFF. As DNA, the CDR3 is TGTGCCAGCAGTGCTAGGACTAGCCAAGCCGCAAATGAGCAGTTCTTC.

This chain uses TRBV29-1 with TRBJ1-1, with 9 bases identical to TRBD1. The CDR3 sequence is 14 residues long. Germline-derived CDR1 and CDR2 are SQVTM and ANQGSEA. V shed 6 bases, J shed 5 bases, and the junction held 10 bases outside the gene matches. The CDR3 nucleotides read TGCAGCGTCCTACTACAGGGGGCTAGGACTGAAGCTTTCTTT. Translation: CSVLLQGARTEAFF.

A few counts support this clone. The rearrangement joins TRBV9 to TRBJ2-1; 8 nucleotides match TRBD2. Germline V gene sequence: CDR1 SGDLS, CDR2 YYNGEE. The CDR3 has 16 amino acids. The junction had 13 bases not matched to a gene; V was cut back by 4 bases and J by 7 bases. The DNA for the CDR3 is TGTGCCAGCAGCCCCCGCGGTAGCGGGGTAGTAAATGAGCAGTTCTTC. Translated: CASSPRGSGVVNEQFF.

In this sample, this clone turned up a few times. The chain recombines TRBV19 with TRBJ2-4; D not certain. Per the germline V gene, CDR1 is LNHDA and CDR2 is SQIVND (reference sequence). V lost 5 bases to trimming and J lost 0 bases, with 11 bases between them. The CDR3 runs to 15 residues. CDR3 residues: CASSSSRLAKNIQYF. The CDR3, as DNA: TGTGCCAGTAGTTCGTCTAGGCTAGCCAAAAACATTCAGTACTTC.

The gene calls are TRBV5-1 and TRBJ2-7; D not resolved. Trimming took off 0 bases at V and 3 bases at J, with 10 bases between the two ends. Germline-derived CDR1 and CDR2 are SGHRS and YFSETQ. This CDR3 spans 14 amino acids. CDR3 protein: CASSLGTAYYEQYF. CDR3 sequence (DNA): TGCGCCAGCAGCTTGGGCACAGCTTACTACGAGCAGTACTTC.

The rearrangement joins TRBV15 to TRBJ1-3; possibly TRBD1 for D (5 bases). Germline V gene lookup returns CDR1 LNHNV and CDR2 YYDKDF (reference sequence). Trimming took 4 bases from V and 3 from J, leaving 13 bases between them. The CDR3 has 15 residues. The CDR3 bases are TGTGCCACCAGCAAACAGGAGCCTGTTGGAAACACCATATATTTT. Amino acids: CATSKQEPVGNTIYF.

The CDR3 nucleotides are TGTGCCAGCAGTTTAGATAGGGTGAACACTGAAGCTTTCTTT. This gives the protein CASSLDRVNTEAFF. V and J are TRBV27 and TRBJ1-1, with D hard to call. The CDR3 has 14 amino acids. V was clipped by 2 bases and J by 0 bases, with 7 bases between them. Germline loops: CDR1 MNHEY, CDR2 SMNVEV (reference sequence).